Below, 30 T cell receptor gamma chains from the same sample are listed, as sequenced in a study of human gamma delta and Vdelta1 T cells. Antigens of these TCRs are unknown. With CATT, TCRdb re-called clones from the PCR reads. In the table there are several thousand gamma-chain clones, roughly 50% of which are singletons. Sequencing was performed on Vdelta1 gamma-delta T cells from blood grown in culture (DOT cells). Receptor source: a human donor in good health.

The V call is TRGV5, the J call TRGJ1 or TRGJ2. This CDR3 is 14 amino acids long. Looked up from germline, CDR1 is VINAFY and CDR2 is YDVSNSKD. V shed 0 bases, J shed 5 bases, and the junction held 7 bases outside the gene matches. CDR3 amino acids: CATWDRHRHYKKLF. CDR3 bases: TGTGCCACCTGGGACAGGCATCGGCATTATAAGAAACTCTTT.

A remark on this clone: Other DNA sequences in the same sample also yield this CDR3. This chain links TRGV2 with TRGJ1 or TRGJ2. The CDR3 has 15 residues. Trimming at V came to 0 bases and at J to 0 bases, leaving 5 bases not matched to a gene. The germline gives CDR1 EGSNGY, CDR2 YDSYNSKV. The CDR3 region has the DNA TGTGCCACCTGGGACGGGCCTCGGAATTATTATAAGAAACTCTTT. Protein: CATWDGPRNYYKKLF.

This chain joins TRGV4 and TRGJ1 or TRGJ2. The CDR3 has 14 amino acids. V lost 0 bases, J lost 3 bases, and 5 bases stayed unmatched. CDR1 and CDR2 from the germline V gene are EGSTGY and YDSYTSSV. CDR3 DNA sequence: TGTGCCACCTGGGATGGGCCTAGTTATTATAAGAAACTCTTT. Amino acids: CATWDGPSYYKKLF.

V is TRGV9 and J is TRGJP. Germline CDR1 is GITISATS and CDR2 is ISYDGTV (reference sequence). J lost 5 bases, V lost 1 base, and 14 bases had no gene match. This CDR3 has 20 residues. The CDR3 here is CALWEVSRWGKELGKKIKVF. For the CDR3, the DNA is TGTGCCTTGTGGGAGGTTTCCCGGTGGGGTAAAGAGTTGGGCAAAAAAATCAAGGTATTT.

The chain recombines TRGV4 with TRGJ1 or TRGJ2. Looked up from germline, CDR1 is EGSTGY and CDR2 is YDSYTSSV. The CDR3 sequence is 12 residues long. Trimming at V came to 4 bases and at J to 2 bases, leaving 2 bases not matched to a gene. CDR3 protein: CATWDYYYKKLF. CDR3 coding DNA: TGTGCCACCTGGGACTATTATTATAAGAAACTCTTT.

This chain connects TRGV10 to TRGJ1 or TRGJ2. TRGV10 is flagged as an ORF with uncertain function. The CDR3 has 12 amino acids. V was clipped by 8 bases and J by 11 bases; unmatched bases: 13. CDR3 amino acids: CAAWDPNCEKLF. Written as DNA, the CDR3 is TGTGCTGCGTGGGATCCCAATTGTGAGAAACTCTTT.

This clone has only a few counts. The V gene is TRGV4, the J gene TRGJ1 or TRGJ2. There are 13 residues in the CDR3. Germline CDR1 reads EGSTGY; CDR2 reads YDSYTSSV. V lost 1 base and J lost 8; bases outside the gene matches: 8. CDR3 nucleotide sequence: TGTGCCACCTGGGATGGAGGGTCGAATAAGAAACTCTTT. Its translation is CATWDGGSNKKLF.

Remarks on this clone: An end of the junction does not agree with germline; a read error may underlie this. V is TRGV5 and J is TRGJP1. CDR3 length: 14 residues. In germline, CDR1 is VINAFY, CDR2 YDVSNSKD. The CDR3 reads CATWDRPTGWFKIF. DNA of the CDR3: TGTGCCACCTGGGACAGGCCCACCGGTTGGTTCAAGATATTT.

The gene calls are TRGV4 and TRGJ1 or TRGJ2. The CDR3 totals 15 residues. CDR1 is EGSTGY, CDR2 YDSYTSSV, per germline. Germline trimming cut 0 bases from V and 5 bases from J; bases unmatched to any gene: 10. CDR3 amino acids: CATWDGPEPNYKKLF. The CDR3 nucleotides read TGTGCCACCTGGGATGGGCCTGAGCCGAATTATAAGAAACTCTTT.

V is TRGV8 and J is TRGJ1 or TRGJ2. Germline CDR1 reads VENAVY; CDR2 reads YDSYNSRV. There are 12 residues in the CDR3. V gave up 2 bases and J gave up 6 bases; unmatched junction bases: 4. CDR3 in amino acids: CATWDTSYKKLF. The DNA for the CDR3 is TGTGCCACCTGGGATACAAGTTATAAGAAACTCTTT.

This clone was detected a few times. The gene calls are TRGV3 and TRGJ1 or TRGJ2. The V segment lost 0 bases and the J segment 3 bases; nucleotides outside the gene matches: 5. There are 14 residues in the CDR3. Germline V gives CDR1 VTNTFY, CDR2 YDVSTARD (reference sequence). The CDR3 nucleotides read TGTGCCACCTGGGACAGGCTTCGTTATTATAAGAAACTCTTT. It codes for CATWDRLRYYKKLF.

Comments on this clone: In the same sample, other DNA sequences code for this CDR3. The chain employs TRGV9 and TRGJ1 or TRGJ2. Trimming cost V 1 base and J 6 bases; bases outside gene matches: 0. The germline CDR1 and CDR2 sequences are GITISATS and ISYDGTV (reference sequence). This CDR3 is built from 11 residues. The DNA for the CDR3 is TGTGCCTTGTGGGAGGTTTATAAGAAACTCTTT. The encoded protein is CALWEVYKKLF.

This chain connects TRGV4 to TRGJ1 or TRGJ2. The length of the CDR3 is 17 residues. V was pared by 3 bases and J by 3 bases, with 17 bases of the junction left unmatched. Germline V gene data show CDR1 as EGSTGY and CDR2 as YDSYTSSV. The CDR3 nucleotides read TGTGCCACCTGGGATACCAACATACCCCAGAGTTATTATAAGAAACTCTTT. It codes for CATWDTNIPQSYYKKLF.

The J gene is TRGJ1 or TRGJ2, the V gene TRGV5. The CDR3 contains 15 residues. The germline V gene has CDR1 VINAFY and CDR2 YDVSNSKD. The ends lost 0 bases at V and 3 bases at J; junction bases unmatched: 8. The CDR3 DNA reads as TGTGCCACCTGGGACAGGCCTATAATTTATTATAAGAAACTCTTT. Its translation is CATWDRPIIYYKKLF.

Concerning this clone: One end of the junction fails to match germline, which may point to a read error. The V gene is TRGV3, the J gene TRGJ1 or TRGJ2. This CDR3 region has 16 residues. Per germline, CDR1 VTNTFY and CDR2 YDVSTARD (reference sequence). The CDR3 here is CATWDRLKVNYYKNLF. In nucleotides, the CDR3 is TGTGCCACCTGGGACAGGCTAAAGGTGAATTATTATAAGAACCTCTTT.

As regards this clone: A single base separates this from a much larger clone, so it may be a read error. The rearrangement links TRGV8 to TRGJP2. Germline values: CDR1 VENAVY, CDR2 YDSYNSRV. V gave up 2 bases and J gave up 7 bases; unmatched junction bases: 1. CDR3 length: 12 amino acids. CDR3 sequence (DNA): TGTGCCACCTGGGATATTGATTGGATCAAGACGTTT. It codes for CATWDIDWIKTF.

The chain joins TRGV10 to TRGJP1. TRGV10 is an ORF, and what it does is uncertain. This CDR3 is built from 9 residues. CDR3 region: CAWGWFKIF. The CDR3 DNA sequence: TGTGCCTGGGGCTGGTTCAAGATATTT.

This clone was found a few times. The V and J genes are TRGV2 and TRGJ1 or TRGJ2. Looked up from germline, CDR1 is EGSNGY and CDR2 is YDSYNSKV. The CDR3 has 14 residues. V shed 1 base and J 3 bases; nucleotides not matched to a gene: 6. In DNA, the CDR3 is TGTGCCACCTGGGACGGCGACGGTTATTATAAGAAACTCTTT. It is translated as CATWDGDGYYKKLF.

This clone was recorded only once. The chain has TRGV8 and TRGJP2. V was pared by 1 base and J by 12 bases, with 8 bases of the junction left unmatched. Germline CDR1 VENAVY, CDR2 YDSYNSRV. The CDR3 is 13 residues long. The CDR3 nucleotides are TGTGCCACCTGGGATAGTAACCAGGGGATCAAGACGTTT. It encodes CATWDSNQGIKTF.

A note on this clone: Other DNA variants within this sample encode the same CDR3. J is TRGJP2 and V is TRGV2. Trimming cost V 0 bases and J 5 bases; bases outside gene matches: 9. This CDR3 is 16 amino acids long. Germline CDR1 EGSNGY, CDR2 YDSYNSKV. The CDR3 coding sequence is TGTGCCACCTGGGACGGGCGGGGTTCCAGTGATTGGATCAAGACGTTT. Residues: CATWDGRGSSDWIKTF.

The chain recombines TRGV4 with TRGJ1 or TRGJ2. The J segment lost 13 bases and the V segment lost 0 bases, leaving 6 bases of the junction unmatched. This CDR3 region has 11 residues. CDR1 is EGSTGY and CDR2 is YDSYTSSV in the germline V gene. CDR3 DNA: TGTGCCACCTGGGATGGGTTGGCAAAACTCTTT. It translates to CATWDGLAKLF.

This clone was detected only a few times. This chain links TRGV9 with TRGJ1 or TRGJ2. Germline V gene lookup returns CDR1 GITISATS and CDR2 ISYDGTV (reference sequence). V lost 5 bases and J lost 7; bases outside the gene matches: 8. The CDR3 is 12 amino acids. The CDR3 loop reads CALWVWGYKKLF. In DNA, the CDR3 is TGTGCCTTGTGGGTTTGGGGATATAAGAAACTCTTT.

The genes are TRGV4 and TRGJ1 or TRGJ2. The junction had 12 bases not matched to a gene; V was cut back by 0 bases and J by 4 bases. The CDR3 is 16 residues long. The V gene's germline CDR1 is EGSTGY and CDR2 YDSYTSSV. The CDR3 DNA sequence: TGTGCCACCTGGGATGGGGACGAGGTTGGATATTATAAGAAACTCTTT. It is translated as CATWDGDEVGYYKKLF.

V usage is TRGV3 and J usage is TRGJ1 or TRGJ2. Germline V gives CDR1 VTNTFY, CDR2 YDVSTARD (reference sequence). CDR3 length: 13 residues. The ends lost 6 bases at V and 2 bases at J; junction bases unmatched: 7. The CDR3 loop reads CATWTDHYYKKLF. CDR3 DNA sequence: TGTGCCACCTGGACCGACCATTATTATAAGAAACTCTTT.

V is TRGV3 and J is TRGJ1 or TRGJ2. Germline values: CDR1 VTNTFY, CDR2 YDVSTARD (reference sequence). V shed 0 bases and J 6 bases; nucleotides not matched to a gene: 8. The CDR3 length is 14 residues. Written as DNA, the CDR3 is TGTGCCACCTGGGACAGGCCCCGGGTTTATAAGAAACTCTTT. This codes for CATWDRPRVYKKLF.

The genes are TRGV9 and TRGJ1 or TRGJ2. The CDR3 totals 17 residues. Germline V CDR1 and CDR2: GITISATS, ISYDGTV (reference sequence). The V and J ends lost 2 bases and 2 bases, in that order; junction bases with no gene match: 15. The DNA of the CDR3 is TGTGCCTTGTGGGAGGAACAATCCGGTACTTATTATTATAAGAAACTCTTT. Residues: CALWEEQSGTYYYKKLF.

This clone has a handful of counts. V gene TRGV3 combines with J gene TRGJ1 or TRGJ2. The CDR3 consists of 11 residues. The trim removed 0 bases at V and 12 bases at J, leaving 5 bases unmatched. Germline CDR1 and CDR2: VTNTFY and YDVSTARD (reference sequence). This CDR3 is CATWDRRVKLF. As DNA, the CDR3 is TGTGCCACCTGGGACAGGCGCGTGAAACTCTTT.

This rearrangement joins TRGV5 to TRGJ1 or TRGJ2. The germline CDR1 and CDR2 sequences are VINAFY and YDVSNSKD. V shed 2 bases and J 3 bases; nucleotides not matched to a gene: 10. The CDR3 runs to 15 residues. The chain's CDR3 is CATWDTDRPYYKKLF. The CDR3 DNA follows: TGTGCCACCTGGGACACCGACCGGCCTTATTATAAGAAACTCTTT.

V and J are TRGV2 and TRGJ1 or TRGJ2. This CDR3 comprises 15 residues. Germline trimming cut 2 bases from V and 3 bases from J; bases unmatched to any gene: 10. Germline V lookup: CDR1 EGSNGY, CDR2 YDSYNSKV. The CDR3 DNA sequence: TGTGCCACCTGGGACGTCCCACCGTTTTATTATAAGAAACTCTTT. It codes for CATWDVPPFYYKKLF.

Points on this clone: Within the sample, other DNA sequences also encode this same CDR3. The chain has TRGV2 and TRGJ1 or TRGJ2. Germline V lookup: CDR1 EGSNGY, CDR2 YDSYNSKV. V gave up 1 base and J gave up 10 bases; unmatched junction bases: 7. This CDR3 is 12 amino acids long. CDR3 bases: TGTGCCACCTGGGACGGCCGAGGGAAGAAACTCTTT. Its protein product is CATWDGRGKKLF.